Each of the 17 T cell receptor beta chains below was sequenced from the same sample in a study of T cell changes during pregnancy in multiple sclerosis. Only in-frame clones appear in the TCRdb table, and some are missing; sequencing was by immunoSEQ multiplex PCR. The data hold 35,000 to 45,000 clones, with under 90% observed a single time. The input for sequencing was peripheral blood, taken in the second trimester of pregnancy. Source of these receptors: a female donor in good health, enrolled as a control in a pregnancy study.

V gene TRBV7-8 combines with J gene TRBJ2-5, with 12 bases fitting TRBD2. CDR3 length equals 20 residues. Per the germline V gene, CDR1 is SGHVS and CDR2 is FQNEAQ. V was pared by 1 base and J by 4 bases, with 16 bases of the junction left unmatched. CDR3 coding DNA: TGTGCCAGCAGCTTAGGGCCTCCTAGCGGGAGGGGCCGGGGGATAGAGACCCAGTACTTC. This sequence encodes CASSLGPPSGRGRGIETQYF.

This chain links TRBV27 with TRBJ1-5; D gene unclear. V was shortened by 10 bases and J by 6 bases, with 10 bases between the two germline ends. Germline CDR1 and CDR2: MNHEY and SMNVEV (reference sequence). CDR3 length equals 11 residues. The CDR3 DNA reads TGTGCCACCACCCGAGCTCAGCCCCAGCATTTT. Translating it yields CATTRAQPQHF.

V and J are TRBV6-5 and TRBJ1-1; D unresolved. The CDR3 has 15 residues. Per germline, CDR1 MNHEY and CDR2 SVGAGI. V lost 5 bases, J lost 0 bases, and 13 bases lay in between. CDR3 coding DNA: TGTGCCAGCAGTCCTCCCCCCAGATTGAACACTGAAGCTTTCTTT. Its translation is CASSPPPRLNTEAFF.

The chain uses TRBV6-1 and TRBJ1-2; D possibly corresponds to TRBD1 (5 bases). The CDR3 consists of 13 residues. Trimming removed 5 bases from V and 5 bases from J, with 12 bases in between. Germline lookup yields CDR1 MNHNS and CDR2 SASEGT. This chain's CDR3 is CASSLERQYGYTF. CDR3 DNA sequence: TGTGCCAGCAGTTTAGAGAGACAGTATGGCTACACCTTC.

The V call is TRBV5-1, the J call TRBJ1-4; the match to TRBD1 covers 7 bases. V shed 2 bases and J 5 bases; nucleotides not matched to a gene: 0. CDR1 and CDR2 from the germline V gene are SGHRS and YFSETQ. The CDR3 has 13 residues. CDR3: CASSLQGNEKLFF. In nucleotides, the CDR3 is TGCGCCAGCAGCTTACAGGGGAATGAAAAACTGTTTTTT.

The genes are TRBV6-5 and TRBJ2-7; D might be TRBD2 (6 bases). Trimming took off 2 bases at V and 0 bases at J, with 14 bases between the two ends. CDR1 is MNHEY, CDR2 SVGAGI, per germline. This CDR3 is built from 16 residues. The CDR3 is CASSYSQRDFSYEQYF. CDR3 bases: TGTGCCAGCAGTTACAGCCAAAGGGACTTCTCCTACGAGCAGTACTTC.

The chain joins TRBV5-4 to TRBJ1-2; D perhaps matches TRBD1 (5 bases). The CDR3 runs 17 residues. V was pared by 4 bases and J by 3 bases, with 22 bases between. CDR1 SGHNT and CDR2 YYREEE come from the germline V gene (reference sequence). The CDR3 loop is CASSTLNLRPGDYGYTF. The DNA of the CDR3 is TGTGCCAGCAGCACGTTAAACCTTCGCCCGGGGGACTATGGCTACACCTTC.

The J gene is TRBJ1-2, the V gene TRBV7-9; D is unclear. V was clipped by 0 bases and J by 6 bases, with 11 bases between them. The CDR3 is 14 residues long. Germline CDR1 SEHNR, CDR2 FQNEAQ (reference sequence). CDR3 sequence (DNA): TGTGCCAGCAGCTTAGCGCTCGGGAGACATGGCTACACCTTC. Its protein product is CASSLALGRHGYTF. The full variable domain, rest sourced from reference TRBV7-9 and TRBJ1-2, is DTGVSQNPRHKITKRGQNVTFRCDPISEHNRLYWYRQTLGQGPEFLTYFQNEAQLEKSRLLSDRFSAERPKGSFSTLEIQRTEQGDSAMYLCASSLALGRHGYTFGSGTRLTVV.

This chain joins TRBV19 and TRBJ1-1, with D possibly being TRBD1 (6 bases). The CDR3 is 12 residues long. Germline V gene sequence: CDR1 LNHDA, CDR2 SQIVND (reference sequence). V was shortened by 10 bases and J by 4 bases, with 13 bases between the two germline ends. CDR3 DNA: TGTGCCACGGGAGGGGGGCGCACTGAAGCTTTCTTT. It codes for CATGGGRTEAFF.

V gene TRBV5-1 combines with J gene TRBJ2-1; TRBD1 agrees at 9 bases. Trimming removed 1 base from V and 3 bases from J; junction bases left unmatched: 5. The CDR3 contains 16 residues. From germline, CDR1 is SGHRS and CDR2 YFSETQ. The CDR3 DNA is TGCGCCAGCAGCTTGTCAAGGGACAGGGTCTACAATGAGCAGTTCTTC. Residues: CASSLSRDRVYNEQFF.

This chain joins TRBV9 and TRBJ2-1, with 9 bases that match TRBD1. Germline V gene data show CDR1 as SGDLS and CDR2 as YYNGEE. The CDR3 is 15 amino acids. V shed 4 bases, J shed 3 bases, and the junction held 5 bases outside the gene matches. The CDR3 sequence is CASSLRTGDYNEQFF. The CDR3 nucleotides read TGTGCCAGCAGCCTCCGGACAGGGGACTACAATGAGCAGTTCTTC.

This chain uses TRBV30 with TRBJ1-4; D perhaps matches TRBD1 (5 bases). Germline loops: CDR1 GTSNPN, CDR2 SVGIG (reference sequence). CDR3 length: 13 residues. V dropped 5 bases and J dropped 4 bases, with 11 bases sitting between them. As DNA, the CDR3 is TGTGCCTGGGGCGTCAGGGTTAATGAAAAACTGTTTTTT. It yields the protein CAWGVRVNEKLFF.

This chain connects TRBV5-1 to TRBJ1-1, with 8 bases aligning to TRBD1. Looked up from germline, CDR1 is SGHRS and CDR2 is YFSETQ. CDR3 size: 17 residues. V lost 3 bases and J lost 0; bases outside the gene matches: 10. The CDR3 DNA reads as TGCGCCAGCAGCTCAACCGGGACAGGACTCCTGAACACTGAAGCTTTCTTT. It translates to CASSSTGTGLLNTEAFF.

This clone was recorded once. The chain's CDR3 is CASIITSGSYEQYF. The CDR3 DNA sequence: TGTGCCAGCATCATCACTAGCGGGAGCTACGAGCAGTACTTC. The chain couples TRBV6-4 to TRBJ2-7; 11 bases fit TRBD2. CDR1 and CDR2 (germline): MRHNA, SNTAGT. The CDR3 is 14 amino acids. After removal of 7 bases from V and 3 bases from J, the junction contained 5 bases not matched to a gene.

J is TRBJ2-3 and V is TRBV9, with D unresolved. CDR3 length: 12 amino acids. Germline V gene data show CDR1 as SGDLS and CDR2 as YYNGEE. V shed 4 bases and J shed 6 bases, with 9 bases lying between them. CDR3 loop: CASSFNTDTQYF. In nucleotides, the CDR3 is TGTGCCAGCAGCTTCAACACGGATACGCAGTATTTT.

This rearrangement joins TRBV9 to TRBJ2-3, with 8 positions matching TRBD2. Germline loops: CDR1 SGDLS, CDR2 YYNGEE. V shed 0 bases and J 4 bases; nucleotides not matched to a gene: 7. This CDR3 region has 16 residues. This CDR3 is CASSVEAAGVPDTQYF. The CDR3 nucleotides read TGTGCCAGCAGCGTAGAGGCAGCGGGAGTGCCAGATACGCAGTATTTT.

J is TRBJ1-1 and V is TRBV5-6; no firm D call. Germline V lookup: CDR1 SGHDT, CDR2 YYEEEE. The CDR3 sequence is 14 residues long. The V end was cut by 1 base, the J end by 4 bases, with 11 bases between. CDR3 sequence: CASSLRQERTEAFF. DNA for the CDR3: TGTGCCAGCAGCTTGAGGCAGGAACGCACTGAAGCTTTCTTT.